A single sample gave rise to the 8 T cell receptor beta chains below, sequenced in a study of blood T cell repertoires in COVID-19. Profiled with immunoSEQ multiplex PCR; TCRdb holds only in-frame clones, not every one. The profile covers some 19,000 clones, with about 88% appearing a single time and roughly a tenth taken by the ten largest. The sample comprised peripheral blood. All receptors come from a human donor in a cohort sampled during active COVID-19. The donor label of this sample is uncertain.

This clone was seen a handful of times. The chain employs TRBV7-2 and TRBJ2-7, with D possibly being TRBD2 (5 bases). This CDR3 region has 13 residues. V gave up 6 bases and J gave up 2 bases, with 11 bases separating them. Germline lookup yields CDR1 SGHTA and CDR2 FQGNSA. CDR3 nucleotides: TGTGCCAGCAGGTTCAACGGGGCCTACGAGCAGTACTTC. It is translated as CASRFNGAYEQYF.

This chain connects TRBV4-1 to TRBJ2-7, with D possibly TRBD1 on 6 matching bases. This CDR3 is built from 13 residues. CDR1 and CDR2 from the germline V gene are MGHRA and YSYEKL. Trimming left V 2 bases short and J 6 bases short, with 11 bases between. In DNA form, the CDR3 reads TGCGCCAGCAGCCAACAGGGGTCCCGCGAGCAGTACTTC. Translation: CASSQQGSREQYF.

The rearrangement joins TRBV3-1 (or the pseudogene TRBV3-2) to TRBJ2-1, with 14 bases fitting TRBD2. V gave up 4 bases and J gave up 6 bases; unmatched junction bases: 14. Looked up from germline, CDR1 is LGHDT and CDR2 is YNNKEL (reference sequence). This CDR3 has 19 residues. In DNA form, the CDR3 reads TGTGCCAGCAGCCTGGGACCGGGACTAGCGGGAGAGAAGGGCAATGAGCAGTTCTTC. Translating gives CASSLGPGLAGEKGNEQFF.

The rearrangement joins TRBV7-2 to TRBJ2-3; 13 nucleotides agree with TRBD2. The CDR3 extends over 16 amino acids. With V trimmed by 1 base and J by 7 bases, 5 bases remained unmatched. Germline V gene sequence: CDR1 SGHTA, CDR2 FQGNSA. CDR3 protein: CASSLGLAGGSYTQYF. The CDR3 region has the DNA TGTGCCAGCAGCTTAGGACTAGCGGGAGGTTCATATACGCAGTATTTT.

This rearrangement joins TRBV10-3 to TRBJ2-1; D unclear. V gave up 2 bases and J gave up 8 bases, with 7 bases separating them. Germline V gene data show CDR1 as ENHRY and CDR2 as SYGVKD. The CDR3 spans 12 residues. The CDR3 region is CAISENLDEQFF. CDR3 in DNA: TGTGCCATCAGTGAGAACCTAGATGAGCAGTTCTTC.

The chain carries TRBV5-1 and TRBJ2-7; TRBD2 aligns across 14 bases. V dropped 3 bases and J dropped 1; count of bases not matched to a gene: 3. Germline CDR1 reads SGHRS; CDR2 reads YFSETQ. CDR3 length: 16 amino acids. The CDR3 spells CASSSRLAGGSYEQYF. The CDR3 nucleotides are TGCGCCAGCAGCTCCAGACTAGCGGGAGGGTCCTACGAGCAGTACTTC.

This clone came up once. The chain couples TRBV10-1 to TRBJ1-4, with 8 bases matching TRBD1. Germline CDR1 and CDR2: WNHNN and SYGVQD (reference sequence). The CDR3 has 14 amino acids. Germline trimming cut 6 bases from V and 3 bases from J; bases unmatched to any gene: 3. CDR3 in DNA: TGCGCCAGCAGCAGGACAGGGTCTAATGAAAAACTGTTTTTT. The encoded protein is CASSRTGSNEKLFF.

This clone was detected a few times. This chain joins TRBV27 and TRBJ2-7; D is possibly TRBD1 (5 bases). Germline CDR1 reads MNHEY; CDR2 reads SMNVEV (reference sequence). The V and J ends lost 3 bases and 5 bases respectively, with 14 bases between them. The CDR3 runs to 14 residues. The CDR3 DNA follows: TGTGCCAGCAGTTTGGAAGGGGCTAAGGACGAGCAGTACTTC. It encodes CASSLEGAKDEQYF.